This T cell receptor (beta chain) was profiled in a study of cytomegalovirus exposure and HLA in healthy donors. Broader study findings: A missense DCLRE1C variant was associated with V- and J-gene trimming of TCR beta chains in a later analysis, and an independent cohort replicated the association. Cytomegalovirus-associated TCR beta chains were listed, numbering 164.

13 Jbeta primers and 60 Vbeta primers were used for the PCR. Generated by immunoSEQ multiplex PCR, the TCRdb table keeps only in-frame clones and is missing some. The data hold 150,000 to 200,000 clones, with 80% to 85% observed a single time. V was clipped by 5 bases and J by 4 bases, with 9 bases between them. This CDR3 is 13 amino acids long. Germline lookup yields CDR1 SEHNR and CDR2 FQNEAQ (reference sequence). On this clone itself: Its antigen remains unidentified.

This TCR derives from a woman aged 30 to 39 in good health and CMV-seronegative. Source material: PBMCs. The chain carries TRBV7-9 and TRBJ1-3; no clear D gene. The CDR3 is CASSPLQGNTIYF. CDR3 DNA: TGTGCCAGCAGCCCCCTCCAGGGAAACACCATATATTTT.